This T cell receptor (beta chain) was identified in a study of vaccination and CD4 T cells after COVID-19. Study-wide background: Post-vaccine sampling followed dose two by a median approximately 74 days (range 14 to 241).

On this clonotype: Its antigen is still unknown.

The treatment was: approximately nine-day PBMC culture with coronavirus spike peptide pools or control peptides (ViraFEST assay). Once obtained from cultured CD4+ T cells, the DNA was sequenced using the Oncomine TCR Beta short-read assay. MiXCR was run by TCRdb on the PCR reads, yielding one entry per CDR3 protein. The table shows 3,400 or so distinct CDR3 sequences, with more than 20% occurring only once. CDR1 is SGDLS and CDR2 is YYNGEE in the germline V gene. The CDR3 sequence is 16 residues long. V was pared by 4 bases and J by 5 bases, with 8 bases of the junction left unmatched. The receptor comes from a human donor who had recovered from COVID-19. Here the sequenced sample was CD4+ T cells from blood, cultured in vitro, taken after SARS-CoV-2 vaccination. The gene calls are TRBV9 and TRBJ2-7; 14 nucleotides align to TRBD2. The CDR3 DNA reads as TGTGCCAGCAGCCCAAGGACTAGCGGGGGGATGGACGAGCAGTACTTC. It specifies CASSPRTSGGMDEQYF.